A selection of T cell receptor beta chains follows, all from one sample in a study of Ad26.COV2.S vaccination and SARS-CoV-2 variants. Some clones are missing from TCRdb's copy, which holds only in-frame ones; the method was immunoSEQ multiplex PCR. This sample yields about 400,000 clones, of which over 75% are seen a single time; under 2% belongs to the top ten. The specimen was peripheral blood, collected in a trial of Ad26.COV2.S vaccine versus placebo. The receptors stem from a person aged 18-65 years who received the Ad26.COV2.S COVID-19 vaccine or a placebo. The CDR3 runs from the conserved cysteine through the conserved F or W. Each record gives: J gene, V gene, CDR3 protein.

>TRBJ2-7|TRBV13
CASSLGRGKIYEQYF
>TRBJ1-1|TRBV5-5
CASSLGSKVGTEAFF
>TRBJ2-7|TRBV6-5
CASSPGAFYEQYF
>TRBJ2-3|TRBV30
CAWSPSTDTQYF
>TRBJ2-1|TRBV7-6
CASTLDNEQFF
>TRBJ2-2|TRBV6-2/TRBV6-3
CASSYSGSPTGELFF
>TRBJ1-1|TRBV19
CASSLGGGGTEAFF
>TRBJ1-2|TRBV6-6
CASSYSEQLVYYGYTF
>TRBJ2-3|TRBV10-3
CAISQTESTDTQYF
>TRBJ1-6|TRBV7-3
CASGTANSPLHF
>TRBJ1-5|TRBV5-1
CASSLKEQGGSNQPQHF
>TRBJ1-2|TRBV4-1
CASSQTLDYGYTF
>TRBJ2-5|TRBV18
CASSPPSGSGETQYF
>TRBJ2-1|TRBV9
CASTHGGSSNEQFF
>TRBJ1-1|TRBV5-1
CASSGNTGRGPEAFF
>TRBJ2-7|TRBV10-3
CAISGGFGGEQYF